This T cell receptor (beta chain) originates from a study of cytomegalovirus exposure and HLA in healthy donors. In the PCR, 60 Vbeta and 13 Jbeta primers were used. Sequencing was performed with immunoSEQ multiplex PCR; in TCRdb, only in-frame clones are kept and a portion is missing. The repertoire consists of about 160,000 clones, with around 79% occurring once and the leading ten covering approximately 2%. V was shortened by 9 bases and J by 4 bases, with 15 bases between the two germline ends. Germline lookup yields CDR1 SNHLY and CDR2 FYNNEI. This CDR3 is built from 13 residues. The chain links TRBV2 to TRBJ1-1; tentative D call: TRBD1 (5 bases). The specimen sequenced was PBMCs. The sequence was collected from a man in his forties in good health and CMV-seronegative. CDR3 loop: CASPRQGGTEAFF. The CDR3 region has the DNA TGTGCCAGTCCTCGTCAGGGCGGCACTGAAGCTTTCTTT.